This T cell receptor (beta chain) was found in a study of Graves' ophthalmopathy and Graves' hyperthyroidism. For donors with ophthalmopathy, the disease showed moderate-to-severe activity, reached CAS ≥3 and NOSPECS ≥4, and had lasted under 3 months. No donor had other autoimmune disease, uncontrolled infection, pregnancy or lactation. The CDR3 extends over 14 amino acids. Germline-derived CDR1 and CDR2 are SGHDT and YYEEEE. The V end lost 2 bases, the J end lost 5 bases, and 10 bases lay between the germline ends. To note about this clonotype: Its antigen remains unidentified.

The authors amplified TCR beta CDR3 regions from RNA transcripts. The authors performed first-round RT-PCR with HTBI primers and then a second-round multiplex PCR. TCRdb reprocessed the multiplex PCR reads with MiXCR, giving one entry per CDR3 protein. This table holds approximately 150,000 distinct CDR3 sequences, around two fifths found once. Study conclusions and caveats: The model's ophthalmopathy progression predictions had just under 71% sensitivity and 72.22% specificity. Sensitivity reached 87.88% and specificity about 80% for a 13-signature model separating ophthalmopathy from stable hyperthyroidism.

The source material was peripheral blood. J is TRBJ2-2 and V is TRBV5-6; no firm D call. This clonotype originated in a man younger than 45 with Graves' ophthalmopathy. The CDR3 here is CASSLGSWTGELFF. The CDR3 DNA is TGTGCCAGCAGCTTAGGCAGCTGGACCGGGGAGCTGTTTTTT.